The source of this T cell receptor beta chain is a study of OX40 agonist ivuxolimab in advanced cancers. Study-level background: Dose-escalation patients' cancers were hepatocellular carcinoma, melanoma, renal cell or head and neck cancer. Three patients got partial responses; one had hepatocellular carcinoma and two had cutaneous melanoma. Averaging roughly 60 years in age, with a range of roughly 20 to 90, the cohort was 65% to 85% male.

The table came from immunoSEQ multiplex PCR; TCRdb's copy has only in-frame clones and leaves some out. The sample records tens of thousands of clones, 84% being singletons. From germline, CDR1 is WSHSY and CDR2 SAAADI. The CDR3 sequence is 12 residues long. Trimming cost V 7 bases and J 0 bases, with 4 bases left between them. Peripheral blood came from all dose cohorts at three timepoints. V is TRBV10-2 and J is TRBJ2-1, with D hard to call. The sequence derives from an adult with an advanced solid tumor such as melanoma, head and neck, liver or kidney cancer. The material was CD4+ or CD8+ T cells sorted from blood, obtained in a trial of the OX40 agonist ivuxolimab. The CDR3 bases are TGCGCCAGCAACCCCTCCTACAATGAGCAGTTCTTC. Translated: CASNPSYNEQFF.